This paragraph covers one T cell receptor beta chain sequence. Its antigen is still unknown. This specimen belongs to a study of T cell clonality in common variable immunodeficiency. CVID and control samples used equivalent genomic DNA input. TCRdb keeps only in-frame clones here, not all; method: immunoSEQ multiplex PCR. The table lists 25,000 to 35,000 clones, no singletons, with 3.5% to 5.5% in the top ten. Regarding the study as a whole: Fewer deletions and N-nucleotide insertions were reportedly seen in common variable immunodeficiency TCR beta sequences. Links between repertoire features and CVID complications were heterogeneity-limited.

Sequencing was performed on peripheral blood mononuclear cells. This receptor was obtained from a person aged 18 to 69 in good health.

CDR3: CASSEQGGGRTNYGYTF. The sequenced part of the CDR3 DNA is TGTGCCAGCAGTGAACAGGGCGGTGGTAGGACTAACTATGGC. The chain employs TRBV6-1 and TRBJ1-2; maybe TRBD1 (5 bases). The read ends 3 residues before the CDR3 terminus; that terminus is restored from the germline J gene. The V and J ends lost 2 bases and 0 bases respectively, with 16 bases between them. CDR3 length equals 17 residues. From germline, CDR1 is MNHNS and CDR2 SASEGT.